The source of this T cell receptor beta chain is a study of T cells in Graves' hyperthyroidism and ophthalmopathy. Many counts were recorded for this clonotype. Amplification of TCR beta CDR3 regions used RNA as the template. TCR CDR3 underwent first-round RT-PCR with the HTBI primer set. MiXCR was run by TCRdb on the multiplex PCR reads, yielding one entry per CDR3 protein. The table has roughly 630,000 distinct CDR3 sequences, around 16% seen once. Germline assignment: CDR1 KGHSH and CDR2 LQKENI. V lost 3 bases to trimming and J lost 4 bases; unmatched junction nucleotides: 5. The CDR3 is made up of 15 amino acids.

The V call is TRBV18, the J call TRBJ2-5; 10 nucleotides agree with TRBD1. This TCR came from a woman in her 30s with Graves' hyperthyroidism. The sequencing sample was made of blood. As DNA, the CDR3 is TGTGCCAGCTCACCGAGAGACAGGGGGCTAGAGACCCAGTACTTC. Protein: CASSPRDRGLETQYF.